This TCR beta chain was recovered during a study of blood T cell repertoires in COVID-19. Libraries were prepared by immunoSEQ multiplex PCR; TCRdb keeps only in-frame clonotypes and omits some of them. The data contain a few hundred thousand clones, 75% to 90% of them seen just once; the ten biggest clones take up roughly 2.9%. The CDR3 consists of 13 residues. The junction had 3 bases not matched to a gene; V was cut back by 4 bases and J by 4 bases. Germline V gene lookup returns CDR1 GTSNPN and CDR2 SVGIG (reference sequence). Sequenced material: peripheral blood. V is TRBV30 and J is TRBJ2-5; 10 bases map to TRBD1. This sequence was found in a woman aged 25 to 39 with COVID-19, enrolled during active disease. The CDR3 DNA is TGTGCCTGGACCCGGGACAGGGGAGAGACCCAGTACTTC. Its protein is CAWTRDRGETQYF.